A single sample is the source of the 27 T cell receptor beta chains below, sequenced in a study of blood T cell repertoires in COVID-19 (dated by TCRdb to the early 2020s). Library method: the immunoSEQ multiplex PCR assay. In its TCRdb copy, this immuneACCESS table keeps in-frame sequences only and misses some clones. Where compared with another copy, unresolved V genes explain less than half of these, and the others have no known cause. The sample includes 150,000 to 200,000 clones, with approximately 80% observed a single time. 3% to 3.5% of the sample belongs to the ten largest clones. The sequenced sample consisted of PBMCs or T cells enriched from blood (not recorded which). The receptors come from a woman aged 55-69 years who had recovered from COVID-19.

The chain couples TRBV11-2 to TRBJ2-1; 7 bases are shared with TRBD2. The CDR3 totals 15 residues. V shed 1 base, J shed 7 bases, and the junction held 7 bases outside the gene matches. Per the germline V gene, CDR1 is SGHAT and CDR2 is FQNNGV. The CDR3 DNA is TGTGCCAGCAGCTTAGGGTTCGGGGGGTCTAATGAGCAGTTCTTC. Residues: CASSLGFGGSNEQFF.

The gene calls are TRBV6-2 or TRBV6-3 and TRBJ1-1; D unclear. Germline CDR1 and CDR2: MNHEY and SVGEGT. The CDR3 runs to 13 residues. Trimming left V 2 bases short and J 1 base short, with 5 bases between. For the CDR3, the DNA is TGTGCCAGCAGTTACGAACAGAACACTGAAGCTTTCTTT. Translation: CASSYEQNTEAFF.

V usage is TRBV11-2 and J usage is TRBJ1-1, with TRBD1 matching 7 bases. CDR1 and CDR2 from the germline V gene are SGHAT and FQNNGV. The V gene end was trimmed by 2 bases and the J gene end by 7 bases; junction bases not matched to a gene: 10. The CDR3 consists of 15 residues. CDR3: CASSLNREGASEAFF. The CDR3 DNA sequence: TGTGCCAGCAGCTTAAATCGAGAGGGGGCTAGTGAAGCTTTCTTT.

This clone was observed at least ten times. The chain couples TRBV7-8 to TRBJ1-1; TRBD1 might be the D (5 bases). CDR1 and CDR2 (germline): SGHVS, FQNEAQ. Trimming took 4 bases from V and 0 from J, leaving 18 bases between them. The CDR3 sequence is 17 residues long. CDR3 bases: TGTGCCAGCAGCTCAAACCGTCGGGACTTCATGAACACTGAAGCTTTCTTT. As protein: CASSSNRRDFMNTEAFF.

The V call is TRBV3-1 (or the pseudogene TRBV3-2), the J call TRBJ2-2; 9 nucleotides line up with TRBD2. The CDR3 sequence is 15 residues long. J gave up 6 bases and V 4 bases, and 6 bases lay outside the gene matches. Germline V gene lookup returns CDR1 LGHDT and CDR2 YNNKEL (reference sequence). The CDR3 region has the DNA TGTGCCAGCAGCCGTGGTAGCGGGGGTTCCGGGGAGCTGTTTTTT. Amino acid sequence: CASSRGSGGSGELFF.

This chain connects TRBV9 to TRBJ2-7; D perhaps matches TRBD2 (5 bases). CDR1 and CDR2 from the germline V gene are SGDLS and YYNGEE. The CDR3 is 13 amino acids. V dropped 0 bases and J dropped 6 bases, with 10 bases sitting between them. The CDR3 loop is CASSVGGLSEQYF. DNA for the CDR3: TGTGCCAGCAGCGTAGGAGGACTGAGCGAGCAGTACTTC.

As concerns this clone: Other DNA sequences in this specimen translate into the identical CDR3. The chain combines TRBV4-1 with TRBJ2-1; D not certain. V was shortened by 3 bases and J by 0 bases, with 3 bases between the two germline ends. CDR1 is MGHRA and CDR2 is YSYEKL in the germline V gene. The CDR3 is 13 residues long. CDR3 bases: TGCGCCAGCAGCCAGTACTCCTACAATGAGCAGTTCTTC. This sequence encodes CASSQYSYNEQFF.

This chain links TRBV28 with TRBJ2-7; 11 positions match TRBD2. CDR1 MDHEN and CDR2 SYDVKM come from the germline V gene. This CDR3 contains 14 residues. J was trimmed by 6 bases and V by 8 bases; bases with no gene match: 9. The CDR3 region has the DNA TGTGCCAGCCGTAGCGGGGGGGCATCAGTCGAGCAGTACTTC. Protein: CASRSGGASVEQYF.

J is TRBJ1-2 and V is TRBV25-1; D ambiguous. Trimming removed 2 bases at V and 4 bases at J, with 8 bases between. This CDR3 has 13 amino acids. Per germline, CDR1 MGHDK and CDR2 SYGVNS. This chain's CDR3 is CASSEGLAYGYTF. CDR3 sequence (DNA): TGTGCCAGCAGTGAAGGACTCGCCTATGGCTACACCTTC.

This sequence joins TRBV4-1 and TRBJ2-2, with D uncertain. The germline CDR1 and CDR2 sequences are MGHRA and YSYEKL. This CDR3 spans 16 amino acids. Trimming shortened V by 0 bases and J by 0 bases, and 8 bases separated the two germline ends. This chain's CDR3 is CASSQDPLANTGELFF. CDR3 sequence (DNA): TGCGCCAGCAGCCAAGATCCACTGGCGAACACCGGGGAGCTGTTTTTT.

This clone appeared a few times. CDR3 coding DNA: TGTGCCAGTAGTACTAGCGGGTCTTGGAATGAGCAGTTCTTC. Its translation is CASSTSGSWNEQFF. This chain connects TRBV19 to TRBJ2-1; 8 bases line up with TRBD2. V gave up 4 bases and J gave up 7 bases; unmatched junction bases: 6. The CDR3 has 14 amino acids. From germline, CDR1 is LNHDA and CDR2 SQIVND (reference sequence).

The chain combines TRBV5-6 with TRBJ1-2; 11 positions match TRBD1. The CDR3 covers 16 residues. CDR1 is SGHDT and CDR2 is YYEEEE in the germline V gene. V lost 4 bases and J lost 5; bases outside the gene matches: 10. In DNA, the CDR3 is TGTGCCAGCAGCGCAGTGCGGGACAGGGGGTTTTATGGCTACACCTTC. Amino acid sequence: CASSAVRDRGFYGYTF.

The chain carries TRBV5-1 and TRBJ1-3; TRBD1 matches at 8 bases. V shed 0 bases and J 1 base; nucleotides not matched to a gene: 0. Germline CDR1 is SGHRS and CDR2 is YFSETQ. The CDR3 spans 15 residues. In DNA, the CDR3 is TGCGCCAGCAGCTTGGGGACAGGGTCTGGAAACACCATATATTTT. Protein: CASSLGTGSGNTIYF.

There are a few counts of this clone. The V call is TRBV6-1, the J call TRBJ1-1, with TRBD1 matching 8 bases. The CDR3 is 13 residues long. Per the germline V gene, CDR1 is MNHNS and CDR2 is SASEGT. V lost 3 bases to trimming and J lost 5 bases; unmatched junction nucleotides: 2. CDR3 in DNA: TGTGCCAGCAGTGACCGGGACAGGACTGAAGCTTTCTTT. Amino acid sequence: CASSDRDRTEAFF.

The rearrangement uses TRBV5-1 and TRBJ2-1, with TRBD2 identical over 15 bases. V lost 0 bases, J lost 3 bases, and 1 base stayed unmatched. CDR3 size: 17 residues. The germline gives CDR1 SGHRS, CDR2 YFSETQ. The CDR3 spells CASSLAGLAGGYNEQFF. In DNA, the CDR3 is TGCGCCAGCAGCTTGGCGGGACTAGCGGGGGGCTACAATGAGCAGTTCTTC.

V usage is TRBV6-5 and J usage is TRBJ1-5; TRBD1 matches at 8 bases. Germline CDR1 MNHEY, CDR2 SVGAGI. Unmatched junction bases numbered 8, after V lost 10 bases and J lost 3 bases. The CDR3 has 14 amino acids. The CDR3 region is CATGQGGFNQPQHF. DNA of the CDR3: TGTGCCACCGGACAGGGAGGGTTCAATCAGCCCCAGCATTTT.

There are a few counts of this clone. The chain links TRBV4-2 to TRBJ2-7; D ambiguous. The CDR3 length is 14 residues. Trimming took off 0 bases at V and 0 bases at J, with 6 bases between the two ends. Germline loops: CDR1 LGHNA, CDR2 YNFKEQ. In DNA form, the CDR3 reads TGTGCCAGCAGCCAAGATCAGTACTCCTACGAGCAGTACTTC. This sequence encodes CASSQDQYSYEQYF.

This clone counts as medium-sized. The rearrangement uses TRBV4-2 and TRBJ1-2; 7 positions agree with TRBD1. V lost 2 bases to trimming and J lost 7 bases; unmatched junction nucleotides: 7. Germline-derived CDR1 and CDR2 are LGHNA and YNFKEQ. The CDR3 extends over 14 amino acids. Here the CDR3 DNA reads TGTGCCAGCAGCCAAAGAAACAGGGGAGTTGGCTACACCTTC. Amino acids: CASSQRNRGVGYTF.

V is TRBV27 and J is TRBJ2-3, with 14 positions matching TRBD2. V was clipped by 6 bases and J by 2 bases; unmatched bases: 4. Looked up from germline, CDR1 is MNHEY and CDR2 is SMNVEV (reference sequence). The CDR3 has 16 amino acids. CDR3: CASRGTSGGATDTQYF. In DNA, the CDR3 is TGTGCCAGCAGGGGGACTAGCGGGGGAGCCACAGATACGCAGTATTTT.

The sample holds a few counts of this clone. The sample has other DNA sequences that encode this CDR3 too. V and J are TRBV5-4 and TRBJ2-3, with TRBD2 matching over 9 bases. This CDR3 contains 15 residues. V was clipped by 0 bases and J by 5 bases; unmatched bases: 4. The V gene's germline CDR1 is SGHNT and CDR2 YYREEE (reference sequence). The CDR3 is CASSLAGSGGDTQYF. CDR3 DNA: TGTGCCAGCAGCTTGGCCGGTAGCGGGGGAGATACGCAGTATTTT.

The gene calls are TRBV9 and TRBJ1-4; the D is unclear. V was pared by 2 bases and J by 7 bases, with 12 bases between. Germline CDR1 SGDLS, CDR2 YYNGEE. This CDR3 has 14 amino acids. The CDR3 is CASSVGDSGEKLFF. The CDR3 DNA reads TGTGCCAGCAGCGTCGGCGACTCGGGTGAAAAACTGTTTTTT.

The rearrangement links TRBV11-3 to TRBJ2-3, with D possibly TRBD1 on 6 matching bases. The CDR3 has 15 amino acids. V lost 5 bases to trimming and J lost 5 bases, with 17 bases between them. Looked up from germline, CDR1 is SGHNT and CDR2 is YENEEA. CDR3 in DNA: TGTGCCAGCAGCCCCACGGGACAAGAAAGAGATACGCAGTATTTT. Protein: CASSPTGQERDTQYF.

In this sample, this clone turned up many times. This CDR3 is CASSVVSHGGEQFF. The CDR3 bases are TGTGCCAGCAGCGTAGTAAGCCACGGGGGTGAGCAGTTCTTC. The rearrangement uses TRBV9 and TRBJ2-1; a possible D gene is TRBD2 (6 bases). CDR1 is SGDLS, CDR2 YYNGEE, per germline. Trimming took 0 bases from V and 9 from J, leaving 13 bases between them. This CDR3 is built from 14 residues.

The CDR3 loop is CASSPRGQGGNNEQFF. The CDR3 DNA is TGTGCCAGCAGCCCGAGGGGACAGGGGGGGAACAATGAGCAGTTCTTC. The chain links TRBV7-2 to TRBJ2-1; 11 bases are shared with TRBD1. The CDR3 sequence is 16 residues long. The germline V gene has CDR1 SGHTA and CDR2 FQGNSA. After removal of 5 bases from V and 5 bases from J, the junction contained 8 bases not matched to a gene.

The CDR3 DNA reads as TGTGCCTGGAGCGAGGGCTGGAACACTGAAGCTTTCTTT. Residues: CAWSEGWNTEAFF. The chain has TRBV30 and TRBJ1-1; D not resolved. This CDR3 contains 13 residues. Trimming pared 3 bases from V and 1 base from J, leaving 9 bases between. Germline CDR1 and CDR2: GTSNPN and SVGIG (reference sequence).

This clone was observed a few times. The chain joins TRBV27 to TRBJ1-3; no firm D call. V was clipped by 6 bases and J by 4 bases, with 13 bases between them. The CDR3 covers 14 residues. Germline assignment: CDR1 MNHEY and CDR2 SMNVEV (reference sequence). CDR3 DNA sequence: TGTGCCAGCAGCCGACTCGGGGAGGGAAACACCATATATTTT. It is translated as CASSRLGEGNTIYF.

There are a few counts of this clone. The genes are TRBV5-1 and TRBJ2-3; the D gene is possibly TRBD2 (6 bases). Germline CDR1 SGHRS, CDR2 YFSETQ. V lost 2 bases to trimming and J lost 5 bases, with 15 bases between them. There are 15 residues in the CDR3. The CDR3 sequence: CASSFGGMQGDTQYF. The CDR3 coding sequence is TGCGCCAGCAGCTTCGGGGGAATGCAGGGAGATACGCAGTATTTT.